A selection of T cell receptor beta chains follows, all from one sample in a study of Ad26.COV2.S vaccination and SARS-CoV-2 variants. Profiled with immunoSEQ multiplex PCR; TCRdb holds only in-frame clones, not every one. Of a few hundred thousand clones listed, roughly 90% were seen once; the top ten hold 12%. The source was peripheral blood, collected in a trial of Ad26.COV2.S vaccine versus placebo. The origin of the receptors is a person between 18 and 65 years old who received the Ad26.COV2.S COVID-19 vaccine or a placebo. The CDR3 runs from the conserved cysteine through the conserved F or W. The D gene is left open where the match is weak. Not every row has a clone size; where given, it reads once, few, many or a size class.

NA	TRBV5-5	14	TRBJ2-5	NA	TGTGCCAGCAGCCAACGGGACGGAGGAGAGACCCAGTACTTC	CASSQRDGGETQYF
NA	TRBV6-2/TRBV6-3	15	TRBJ2-6	NA	TGTGCCAGCAGTTACAGGGGCGCTGGGGCCAACGTCCTGACTTTC	CASSYRGAGANVLTF
TRBD2	TRBV2	14	TRBJ2-1	once	TGTGCCAGCAGTGAGCGGGAGACCAAACATGAGCAGTTCTTC	CASSERETKHEQFF
NA	TRBV19	15	TRBJ2-4	NA	TGTGCCAGTAGTATAGAGGTCAGCGCGAATAACATTCAGTACTTC	CASSIEVSANNIQYF
NA	TRBV5-4	12	TRBJ2-3	NA	TGTGCCAGCAGCGCCCCTTTAGATACGCAGTATTTT	CASSAPLDTQYF
NA	TRBV7-6	15	TRBJ2-7	NA	TGTGCCAGCAGCTCCCTCCGTGACAGTACTTACGAGCAGTACTTC	CASSSLRDSTYEQYF
NA	TRBV30	12	TRBJ1-1	NA	TGTGCCTGGAGTGTATACAGGGAGACAGCTTTCTTT	CAWSVYRETAFF
TRBD1	TRBV10-2	16	TRBJ1-2	few	TGCGCCAGCAGTGAGTTGGTAGGGACAGCTAACTATGGCTACACCTTC	CASSELVGTANYGYTF
NA	TRBV27	16	TRBJ1-6	NA	TGTGCCAGCAGGAACTACATGAGCTCCTATAATTCACCCCTCCACTTT	CASRNYMSSYNSPLHF
NA	TRBV5-1	14	TRBJ2-3	NA	TGCGCCAGCAGCTTGGGGCTAGCGCAGGATACGCAGTATTTT	CASSLGLAQDTQYF
NA	TRBV7-9	11	TRBJ2-7	once	TGTGCCAGCATTGGTGGCTACGAGCAGTACTTC	CASIGGYEQYF
TRBD1	TRBV9	16	TRBJ1-2	NA	TGTGCCAGCAGCCCTTTGGGGGACAGGTCCAACTATGGCTACACCTTC	CASSPLGDRSNYGYTF
TRBD2	TRBV4-3	17	TRBJ2-2	NA	TGCGCCAGCAGCCAAGTTAGGAGCGGGAGTTGGACCGGGGAGCTGTTTTTT	CASSQVRSGSWTGELFF
NA	TRBV19	14	TRBJ1-3	many	TGTGCCAGTAGTATTTCGGGGACTGGAAACACCATATATTTT	CASSISGTGNTIYF
NA	TRBV19	14	TRBJ1-2	NA	TGTGCCAGTAGTTTAATGGACAGTCTCTATGGCTACACCTTC	CASSLMDSLYGYTF
TRBD1	TRBV5-1	16	TRBJ1-4	NA	TGCGCCAGCAGCCCGAAGGACCGGGACAGGGGTGAAAAACTGTTTTTT	CASSPKDRDRGEKLFF
NA	TRBV24-1	13	TRBJ2-7	NA	TGTGCCACCAGTGATGCCACTGGCTACGAGCAGTACTTC	CATSDATGYEQYF
TRBD1	TRBV7-2	15	TRBJ2-5	NA	TGTGCCAGCAGCCTTAGACAGGGGGTAGGGGAGACCCAGTACTTC	CASSLRQGVGETQYF
TRBD1	TRBV6-5	12	TRBJ1-1	NA	TGTGCCAGCACCTCAGACAGGGGGCAGACTTTCTTT	CASTSDRGQTFF
NA	TRBV27	11	TRBJ2-7	NA	TGTGCCAGCAGTTCTGAATACGAGCAGTACTTC	CASSSEYEQYF
NA	TRBV6-2/TRBV6-3	13	TRBJ2-7	NA	TGTGCCAGCAGTATGACACCTTACTACGAGCAGTACTTC	CASSMTPYYEQYF
TRBD1	TRBV28	16	TRBJ1-4	NA	TGTGCCAGCAGTTCCCCACGGGGACAGGGGGATGAAAAACTGTTTTTT	CASSSPRGQGDEKLFF
NA	TRBV30	14	TRBJ2-1	NA	TGTGCCTGGACGGGCGGTAGCTCCTACAATGAGCAGTTCTTC	CAWTGGSSYNEQFF
NA	TRBV11-2	16	TRBJ1-4	NA	TGTGCCAGCAGCTTAGTCAGAGACACAACTAATGAAAAACTGTTTTTT	CASSLVRDTTNEKLFF
NA	TRBV19	15	TRBJ1-4	NA	TGTGCCAGTAGTCTCGGATTTGCAACTAATGAAAAACTGTTTTTT	CASSLGFATNEKLFF
TRBD1	TRBV14	16	TRBJ1-1	NA	TGTGCCAGCAGCCAAGATGCTATAGGGGGCCGTACTGAAGCTTTCTTT	CASSQDAIGGRTEAFF
TRBD2	TRBV14	16	TRBJ2-1	NA	TGTGCCAGCAGCCTTCAGGCACTAGCGGGAGGCTCTGAGCAGTTCTTC	CASSLQALAGGSEQFF
NA	TRBV6-5	11	TRBJ1-3	NA	TGTGCCAGCTTTAAGGGCAACACCATATATTTT	CASFKGNTIYF
NA	TRBV6-5	13	TRBJ2-7	NA	TGTGCCAGCAACCAACGCAGCTCCTACGAGCAGTACTTC	CASNQRSSYEQYF
TRBD2	TRBV2	17	TRBJ2-7	NA	TGTGCCAGCAGTGATTTTCCCAGACTAGCGGGAGATCACGAGCAGTACTTC	CASSDFPRLAGDHEQYF
TRBD2	TRBV11-2	15	TRBJ2-1	many	TGTGCCAGCAGCCCAATACTAGCGGGGGACAATGAGCAGTTCTTC	CASSPILAGDNEQFF
TRBD2	TRBV13	15	TRBJ2-1	once	TGTGCCAGCAGCTTAGGGCTAGCGGGGAGGGATGAGCAGTTCTTC	CASSLGLAGRDEQFF
NA	TRBV5-1	16	TRBJ2-7	NA	TGCGCCAGCAGCCCCAGTAAGGGGACGGGGCCCTACGAGCAGTACTTC	CASSPSKGTGPYEQYF
NA	TRBV21-1	16	TRBJ1-5	NA	TGTGCCAGCAGCAAAGTGGGGACAGGGGTAAATCAGCCCCAGCATTTT	CASSKVGTGVNQPQHF
TRBD2	TRBV6-2/TRBV6-3	15	TRBJ2-7	few	TGTGCCAGCAGTTACTCGGCGGGAGGGCCCCACGAGCAGTACTTC	CASSYSAGGPHEQYF
NA	TRBV6-5	16	TRBJ2-7	NA	TGTGCCAGCAGTTACTCGGGGGGAACCCAGGCCTACGAGCAGTACTTC	CASSYSGGTQAYEQYF
NA	TRBV4-3	15	TRBJ2-7	NA	TGCGCCAGCAGCCAAGATCTTACAGGGCTCTACGAGCAGTACTTC	CASSQDLTGLYEQYF
NA	TRBV10-3	14	TRBJ2-7	NA	TGTGCCATCAGTGAGTCGGTTTGGGCCGCTCAGCAGTACTTC	CAISESVWAAQQYF
TRBD1	TRBV27	14	TRBJ1-1	NA	TGTGCCAGCAGTTCCCAGACAGGGGAGGCTCGAGCTTTCTTT	CASSSQTGEARAFF
NA	TRBV18	13	TRBJ1-1	few	TGTGCCAGCTCACAGAGGGAGGGCACTGAAGCTTTCTTT	CASSQREGTEAFF
NA	TRBV5-6	16	TRBJ2-7	NA	TGTGCCAGCAGCTCACGCCTTGGGGGCGCCCTCTACGAGCAGTACTTC	CASSSRLGGALYEQYF
TRBD1	TRBV6-5	13	TRBJ1-1	once	TGTGCCAGCAGCACGGGACAGTATACTGAAGCTTTCTTT	CASSTGQYTEAFF
TRBD1	TRBV5-1	15	TRBJ2-5	NA	TGCGCCAGCAGCTTTGGACAGGGCCTTCAAGAGACCCAGTACTTC	CASSFGQGLQETQYF
NA	TRBV6-4	15	TRBJ1-6	NA	TGTGCCAGCAGACGGGGACTTAACGACTATTCACCCCTCCACTTT	CASRRGLNDYSPLHF
NA	TRBV6-2/TRBV6-3	14	TRBJ1-3	NA	TGTGCCAGCAGTTACACAGATCCTGGAAACACCATATATTTT	CASSYTDPGNTIYF